What follows is one T cell receptor beta chain and its context. Original handling: It was from reference gene primer amplification that nucleated cell counts were estimated. Libraries were prepared by immunoSEQ multiplex PCR; TCRdb keeps only in-frame clonotypes and omits some of them. V and J calls and clone size follow that table, whereas D and trimming were derived from the DNA. The table has around 140,000 clones, roughly four fifths seen once. The data stem from a study of blood T cell repertoires in COVID-19. This CDR3 spans 16 amino acids. The germline V gene has CDR1 MNHEY and CDR2 SVGAGI. The V gene lost 4 bases and the J gene lost 1 base, with 14 bases spanning the gap.

The chain joins TRBV6-5 to TRBJ1-5, with a tentative D call TRBD1 (5 bases). The clonotype originates from a woman aged 55 to 70 with acute or convalescent COVID-19. Material for sequencing was peripheral blood. CDR3 loop: CASSSSGPLSNQPQHF. CDR3 DNA sequence: TGTGCCAGCAGTTCCTCGGGGCCCCTCAGCAATCAGCCCCAGCATTTT.